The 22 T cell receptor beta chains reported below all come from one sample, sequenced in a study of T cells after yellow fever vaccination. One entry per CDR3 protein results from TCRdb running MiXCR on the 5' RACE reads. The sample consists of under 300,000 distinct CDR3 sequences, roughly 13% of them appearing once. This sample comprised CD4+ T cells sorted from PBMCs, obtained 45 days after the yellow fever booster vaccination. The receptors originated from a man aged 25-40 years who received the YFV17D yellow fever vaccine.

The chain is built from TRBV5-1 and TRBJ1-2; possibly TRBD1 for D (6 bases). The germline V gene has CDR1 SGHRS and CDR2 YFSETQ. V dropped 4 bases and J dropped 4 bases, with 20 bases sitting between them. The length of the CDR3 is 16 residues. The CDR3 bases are TGCGCCAGCAGCAGCTGGTCCCCGGGGGCTTTCTATGGCTACACCTTC. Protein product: CASSSWSPGAFYGYTF. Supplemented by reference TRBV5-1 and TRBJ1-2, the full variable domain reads KAGVTQTPRYLIKTRGQQVTLSCSPISGHRSVSWYQQTPGQGLQFLFEYFSETQRNKGNFPGRFSGRQFSNSRSEMNVSTLELGDSALYLCASSSWSPGAFYGYTFGSGTRLTVV.

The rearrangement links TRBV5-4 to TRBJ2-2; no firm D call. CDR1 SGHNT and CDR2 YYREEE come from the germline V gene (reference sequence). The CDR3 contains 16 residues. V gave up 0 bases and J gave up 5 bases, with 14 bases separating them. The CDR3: CASSLGLIPGTGELFF. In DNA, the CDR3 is TGTGCCAGCAGCTTGGGTCTCATCCCTGGAACCGGGGAGCTGTTTTTT.

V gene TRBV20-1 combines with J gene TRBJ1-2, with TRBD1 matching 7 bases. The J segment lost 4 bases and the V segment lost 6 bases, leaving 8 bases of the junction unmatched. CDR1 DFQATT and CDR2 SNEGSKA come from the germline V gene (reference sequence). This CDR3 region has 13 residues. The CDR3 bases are TGCAGTGCCGGACAGGCACTCGCCTATGGCTACACCTTC. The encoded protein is CSAGQALAYGYTF.

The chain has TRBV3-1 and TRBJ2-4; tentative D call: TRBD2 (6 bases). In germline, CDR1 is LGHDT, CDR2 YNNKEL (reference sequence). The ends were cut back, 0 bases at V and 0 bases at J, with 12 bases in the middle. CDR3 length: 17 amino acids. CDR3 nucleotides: TGTGCCAGCAGCCAAGAACGGGACTTGTTAGCCAAAAACATTCAGTACTTC. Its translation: CASSQERDLLAKNIQYF.

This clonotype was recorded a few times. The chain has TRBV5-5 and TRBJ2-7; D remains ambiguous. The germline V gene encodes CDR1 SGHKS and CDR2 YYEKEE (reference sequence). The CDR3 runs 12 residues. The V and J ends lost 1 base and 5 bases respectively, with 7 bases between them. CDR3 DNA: TGTGCCAGCAGCTTGACATTCGACGAGCAGTACTTC. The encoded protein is CASSLTFDEQYF.

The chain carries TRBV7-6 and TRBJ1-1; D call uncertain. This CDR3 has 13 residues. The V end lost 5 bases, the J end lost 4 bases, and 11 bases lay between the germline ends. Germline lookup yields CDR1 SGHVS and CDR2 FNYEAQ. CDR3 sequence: CASSPPDSTEAFF. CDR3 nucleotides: TGTGCCAGCAGCCCACCGGACTCCACTGAAGCTTTCTTT.

CDR3 sequence: CASSQGGAPPFGQYF. In DNA form, the CDR3 reads TGTGCCAGCAGCCAAGGTGGAGCGCCGCCCTTTGGGCAGTACTTC. The chain has TRBV3-1 and TRBJ2-7, with D unresolved. This CDR3 has 15 residues. Deletions cut 1 base from V and 9 bases from J, with 19 bases between. Germline CDR1 is LGHDT and CDR2 is YNNKEL (reference sequence).

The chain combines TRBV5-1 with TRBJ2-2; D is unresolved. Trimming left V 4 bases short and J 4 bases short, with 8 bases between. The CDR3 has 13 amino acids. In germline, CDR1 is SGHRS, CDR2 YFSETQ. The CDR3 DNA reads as TGCGCCAGCAGCGCCCAGACCACCGGGGAGCTGTTTTTT. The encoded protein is CASSAQTTGELFF.

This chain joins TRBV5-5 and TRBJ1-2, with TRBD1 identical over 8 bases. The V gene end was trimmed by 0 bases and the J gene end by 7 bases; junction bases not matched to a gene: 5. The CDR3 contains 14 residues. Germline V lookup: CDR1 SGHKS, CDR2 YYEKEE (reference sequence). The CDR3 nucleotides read TGTGCCAGCAGCTTGGGCCAGGACAGGGCTGGCTACACCTTC. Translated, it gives CASSLGQDRAGYTF.

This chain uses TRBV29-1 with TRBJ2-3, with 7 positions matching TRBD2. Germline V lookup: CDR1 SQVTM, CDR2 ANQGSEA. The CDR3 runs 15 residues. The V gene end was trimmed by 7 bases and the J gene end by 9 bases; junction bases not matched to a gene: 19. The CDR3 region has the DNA TGCAGCGCCGAGAGAGGGAATGGCGGGAGCTCCACGCAGTATTTT. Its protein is CSAERGNGGSSTQYF.

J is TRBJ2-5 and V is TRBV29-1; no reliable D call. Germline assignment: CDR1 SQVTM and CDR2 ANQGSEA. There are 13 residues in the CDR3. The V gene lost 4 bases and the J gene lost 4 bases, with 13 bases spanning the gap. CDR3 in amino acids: CSVGGIGVETQYF. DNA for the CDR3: TGCAGCGTTGGAGGCATAGGAGTAGAGACCCAGTACTTC.

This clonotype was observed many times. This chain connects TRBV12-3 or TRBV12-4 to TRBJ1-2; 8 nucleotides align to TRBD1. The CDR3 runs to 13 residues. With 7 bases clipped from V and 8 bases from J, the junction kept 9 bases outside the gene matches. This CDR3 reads CASTKRGQVGYTF. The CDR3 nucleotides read TGTGCCAGCACCAAAAGGGGACAGGTCGGCTACACCTTC.

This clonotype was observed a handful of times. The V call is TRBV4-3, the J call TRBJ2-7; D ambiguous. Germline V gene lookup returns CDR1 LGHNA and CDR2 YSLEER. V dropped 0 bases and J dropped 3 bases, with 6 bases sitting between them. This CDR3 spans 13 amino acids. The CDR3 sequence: CASSQDRVYEQYF. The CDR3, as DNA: TGCGCCAGCAGCCAAGATCGGGTCTACGAGCAGTACTTC.

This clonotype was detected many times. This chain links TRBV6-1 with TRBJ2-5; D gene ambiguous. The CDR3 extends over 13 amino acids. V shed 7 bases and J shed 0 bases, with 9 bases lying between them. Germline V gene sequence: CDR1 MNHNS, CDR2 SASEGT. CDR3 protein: CASKSWNQETQYF. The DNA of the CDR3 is TGTGCCAGCAAATCGTGGAACCAAGAGACCCAGTACTTC.

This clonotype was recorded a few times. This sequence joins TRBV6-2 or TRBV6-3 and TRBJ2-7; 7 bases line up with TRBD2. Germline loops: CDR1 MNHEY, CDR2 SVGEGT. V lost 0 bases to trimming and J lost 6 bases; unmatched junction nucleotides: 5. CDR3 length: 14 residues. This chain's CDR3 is CASSYSIASGEQYF. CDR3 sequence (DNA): TGTGCCAGCAGTTACTCGATTGCTAGCGGCGAGCAGTACTTC.

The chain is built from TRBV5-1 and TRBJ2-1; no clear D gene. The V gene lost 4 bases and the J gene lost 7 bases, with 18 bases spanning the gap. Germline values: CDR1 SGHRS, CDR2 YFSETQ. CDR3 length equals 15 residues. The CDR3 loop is CASSPDGWERNEQFF. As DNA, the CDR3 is TGCGCCAGCAGCCCGGACGGCTGGGAACGGAATGAGCAGTTCTTC.

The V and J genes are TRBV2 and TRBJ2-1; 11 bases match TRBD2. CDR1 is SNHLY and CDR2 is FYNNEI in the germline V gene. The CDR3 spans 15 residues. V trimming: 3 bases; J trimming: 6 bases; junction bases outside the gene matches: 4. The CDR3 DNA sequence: TGTGCCAGCAGTGACTTAGCGGGAGGGGTCAATGAGCAGTTCTTC. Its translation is CASSDLAGGVNEQFF. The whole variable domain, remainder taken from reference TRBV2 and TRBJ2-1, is EPEVTQTPSHQVTQMGQEVILRCVPISNHLYFYWYRQILGQKVEFLVSFYNNEISEKSEIFDDQFSVERPDGSNFTLKIRSTKLEDSAMYFCASSDLAGGVNEQFFGPGTRLTVL.

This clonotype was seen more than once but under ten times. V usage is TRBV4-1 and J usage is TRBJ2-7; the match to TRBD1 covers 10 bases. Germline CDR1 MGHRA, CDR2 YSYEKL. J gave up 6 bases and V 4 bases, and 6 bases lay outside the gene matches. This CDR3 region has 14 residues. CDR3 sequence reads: CASSRGTGVGEQYF. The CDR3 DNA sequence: TGCGCCAGCAGCCGCGGGACAGGGGTCGGCGAGCAGTACTTC.

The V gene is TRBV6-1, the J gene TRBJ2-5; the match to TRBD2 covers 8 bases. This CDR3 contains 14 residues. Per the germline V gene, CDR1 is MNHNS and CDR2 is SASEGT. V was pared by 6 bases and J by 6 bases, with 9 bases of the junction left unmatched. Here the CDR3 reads CASRSAGVAKTQYF. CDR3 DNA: TGTGCCAGCAGGTCAGCGGGAGTCGCCAAGACCCAGTACTTC.

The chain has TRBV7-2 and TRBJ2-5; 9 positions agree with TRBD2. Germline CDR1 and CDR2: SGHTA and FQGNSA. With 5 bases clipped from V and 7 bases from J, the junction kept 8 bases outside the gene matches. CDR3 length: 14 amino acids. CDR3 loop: CASSTGLAQGTQYF. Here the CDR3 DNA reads TGTGCCAGCAGCACCGGACTAGCGCAGGGGACCCAGTACTTC.

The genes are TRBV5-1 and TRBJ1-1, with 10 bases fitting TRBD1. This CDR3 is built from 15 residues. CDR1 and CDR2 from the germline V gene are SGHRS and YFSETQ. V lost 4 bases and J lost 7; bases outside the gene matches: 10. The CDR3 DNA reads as TGCGCCAGCAGCCCTACCCCGACAGGGGGCCGTGAAGCTTTCTTT. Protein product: CASSPTPTGGREAFF. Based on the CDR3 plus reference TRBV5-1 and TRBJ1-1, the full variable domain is KAGVTQTPRYLIKTRGQQVTLSCSPISGHRSVSWYQQTPGQGLQFLFEYFSETQRNKGNFPGRFSGRQFSNSRSEMNVSTLELGDSALYLCASSPTPTGGREAFFGQGTRLTVV.

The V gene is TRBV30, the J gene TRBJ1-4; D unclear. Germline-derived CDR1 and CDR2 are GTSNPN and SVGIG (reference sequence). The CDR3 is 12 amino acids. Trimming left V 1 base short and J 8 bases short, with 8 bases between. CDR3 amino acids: CAWSEVGEKLFF. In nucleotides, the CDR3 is TGTGCCTGGAGTGAAGTGGGCGAAAAACTGTTTTTT.